This TCR beta chain was profiled in a study of blood T cell repertoires in COVID-19. Study-level information: Samples came from the United States, Italy and Spain, spanning acute and convalescent COVID-19. Nucleic acid was either cDNA or gDNA, and it came from T cells, B-cell-depleted T cells, or PBMCs.

This clone was detected only a few times. The CDR3 contains 11 residues. Germline values: CDR1 MNHEY, CDR2 SVGAGI. Trimming took 8 bases from V and 0 from J, leaving 5 bases between them. Under the authors' procedure: Nucleated cell number was recorded as an estimate derived from reference gene primer amplification. Libraries were prepared by immunoSEQ multiplex PCR; TCRdb keeps only in-frame clonotypes and omits some of them. V, J and clone size are those of that table, while D and trimming were read from the DNA. Among 30,000 to 45,000 clones listed, around 81% were seen once. The sequence derives from a human donor in a cohort sampled during active COVID-19. Sequencing was performed on peripheral blood. The genes are TRBV6-5 and TRBJ2-7; D is ambiguous. The CDR3 nucleotides read TGTGCCAGCCGACACTCCTACGAGCAGTACTTC. Translation gives CASRHSYEQYF.